Listed here is a single T cell receptor beta chain. The sample originates from a study of shared clonotypes between healthy human individuals. Positive CCR7 selection of CD45RO-negative cells yielded the naive CD8 cells, and terminally differentiated effector memory CD45RA+ cells were excluded. TCRdb's table, derived via immunoSEQ multiplex PCR, lists solely in-frame clones and lacks some. The sample consists of hundreds of thousands of clones, 96% of them appearing once. V shed 5 bases and J shed 5 bases, with 13 bases lying between them. Germline V CDR1 and CDR2: LNHDA, SQIVND (reference sequence). The CDR3 contains 14 residues.

This clonotype was obtained from a woman aged 25 to 39 in good health. The sequenced sample was naive CD8+ T cells sorted from blood. This chain links TRBV19 with TRBJ1-5; a possible D gene is TRBD1 (5 bases). The CDR3, as DNA: TGTGCCAGTAGTGATCAGGGTCCCGATCAGCCCCAGCATTTT. It translates to CASSDQGPDQPQHF.